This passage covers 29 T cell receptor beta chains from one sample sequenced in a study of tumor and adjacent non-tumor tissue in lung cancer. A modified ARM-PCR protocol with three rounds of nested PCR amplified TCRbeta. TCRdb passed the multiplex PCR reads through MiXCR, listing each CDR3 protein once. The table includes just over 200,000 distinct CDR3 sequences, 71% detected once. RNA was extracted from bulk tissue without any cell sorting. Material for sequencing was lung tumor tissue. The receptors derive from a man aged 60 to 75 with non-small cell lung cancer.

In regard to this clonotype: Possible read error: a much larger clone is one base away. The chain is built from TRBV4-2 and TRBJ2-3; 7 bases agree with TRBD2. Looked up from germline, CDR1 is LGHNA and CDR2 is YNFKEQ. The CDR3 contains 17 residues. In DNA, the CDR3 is TGTTCCAGCAGCCAAGATGACCTCCGGGGGGAGGCAGATACGCAGTATTTT. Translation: CSSSQDDLRGEADTQYF.

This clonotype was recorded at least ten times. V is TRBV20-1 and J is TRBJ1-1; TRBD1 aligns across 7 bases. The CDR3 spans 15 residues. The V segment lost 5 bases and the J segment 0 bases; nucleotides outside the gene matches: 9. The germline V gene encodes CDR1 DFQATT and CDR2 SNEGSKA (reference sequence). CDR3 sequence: CSAGDREGMNTEAFF. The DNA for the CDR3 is TGCAGTGCTGGCGACAGGGAGGGGATGAACACTGAAGCTTTCTTT.

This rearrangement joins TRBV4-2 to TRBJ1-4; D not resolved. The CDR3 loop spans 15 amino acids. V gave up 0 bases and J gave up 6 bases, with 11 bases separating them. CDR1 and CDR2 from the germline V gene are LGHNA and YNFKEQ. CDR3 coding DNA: TGTGCCAGCAGCCAAGATGTCCGATGTGATGAAAAACTGTTTTTT. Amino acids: CASSQDVRCDEKLFF.

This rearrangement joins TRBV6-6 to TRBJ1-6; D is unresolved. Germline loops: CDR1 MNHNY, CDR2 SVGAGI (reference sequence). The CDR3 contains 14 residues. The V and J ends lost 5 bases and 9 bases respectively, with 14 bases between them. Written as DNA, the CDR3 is TGTGCCAGCAGTCTTGGGATAGTCGGTTCACCCCTCCACTTT. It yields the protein CASSLGIVGSPLHF.

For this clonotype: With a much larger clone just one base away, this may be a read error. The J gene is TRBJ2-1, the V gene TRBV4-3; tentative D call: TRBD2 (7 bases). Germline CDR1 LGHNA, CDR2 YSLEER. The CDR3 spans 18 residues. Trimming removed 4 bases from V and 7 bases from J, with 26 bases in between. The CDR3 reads CASSPQPQGGESSNEQFF. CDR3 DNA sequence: TGCGCCAGCAGCCCCCAACCACAAGGGGGGGAGTCCTCGAATGAGCAGTTCTTC.

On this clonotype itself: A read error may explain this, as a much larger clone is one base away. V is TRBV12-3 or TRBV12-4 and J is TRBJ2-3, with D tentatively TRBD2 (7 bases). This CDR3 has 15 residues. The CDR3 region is CVSSLGGAVGDTQYF. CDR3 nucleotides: TGTGTCAGCAGTTTAGGGGGGGCCGTGGGAGATACGCAGTATTTT.

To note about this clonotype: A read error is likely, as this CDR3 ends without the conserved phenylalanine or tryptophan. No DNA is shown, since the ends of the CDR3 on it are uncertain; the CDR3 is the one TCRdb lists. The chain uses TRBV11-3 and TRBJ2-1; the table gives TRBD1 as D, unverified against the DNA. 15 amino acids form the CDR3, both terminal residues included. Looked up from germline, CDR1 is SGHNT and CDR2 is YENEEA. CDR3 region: CASSPEGGRSNEQFI.

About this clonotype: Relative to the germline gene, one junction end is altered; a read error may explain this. The CDR3 sequence is CASSRGLAGGGSSYNEQFF. The CDR3, as DNA: TGCGCCAGCAGCCGGGGACTAGCGGGAGGGGGAAGCTCCTACAATGAACAGTTCTTC. This chain links TRBV4-1 with TRBJ2-1; TRBD2 agrees at 16 bases. The CDR3 length is 19 residues. Germline lookup yields CDR1 MGHRA and CDR2 YSYEKL.

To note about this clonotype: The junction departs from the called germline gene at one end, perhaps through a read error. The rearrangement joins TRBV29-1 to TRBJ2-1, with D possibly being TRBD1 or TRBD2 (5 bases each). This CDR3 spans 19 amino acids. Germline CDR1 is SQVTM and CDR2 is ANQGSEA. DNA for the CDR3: TGCAGCGTTAAAGATAGGACCCGGGACGCCGACTCGCAGTTGAATGAGCAGTTCTTC. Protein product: CSVKDRTRDADSQLNEQFF.

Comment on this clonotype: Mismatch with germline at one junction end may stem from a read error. CDR3 amino acids: CTSSIDLGGQFF. The CDR3 bases are TGTACCAGCAGCATAGACCTAGGGGGTCAGTTCTTC. The chain couples TRBV11-2 to TRBJ2-1; the D gene is possibly TRBD1 (6 bases). Germline CDR1 reads SGHAT; CDR2 reads FQNNGV. CDR3 length: 12 residues. The full variable domain, completed using reference TRBV11-2 and TRBJ2-1, is EAGVAQSPRYKIIEKRQSVAFWCNPISGHATLYWYQQILGQGPKLLIQFQNNGVVDDSQLPKDRFSAERLKGVDSTLKIQPAKLEDSAVYLCTSSIDLGGQFFGPGTRLTVL.

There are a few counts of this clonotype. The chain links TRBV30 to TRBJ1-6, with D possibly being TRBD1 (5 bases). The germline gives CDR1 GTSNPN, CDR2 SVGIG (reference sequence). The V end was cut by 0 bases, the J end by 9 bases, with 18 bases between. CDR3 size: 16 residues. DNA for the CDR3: TGTGCCTGGAGTGTACTCCGGGGAGGGGCTTTTTCACCCCTCCACTTT. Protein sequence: CAWSVLRGGAFSPLHF.

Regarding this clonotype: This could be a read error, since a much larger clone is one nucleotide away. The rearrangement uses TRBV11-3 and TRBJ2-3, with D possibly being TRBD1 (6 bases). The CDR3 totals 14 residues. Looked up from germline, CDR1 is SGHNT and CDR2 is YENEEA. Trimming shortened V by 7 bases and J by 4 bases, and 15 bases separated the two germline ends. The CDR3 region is CASNLQQGPDTQYF. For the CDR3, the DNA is TGTGCCAGCAACCTCCAGCAGGGGCCAGATACGCAGTATTTT.

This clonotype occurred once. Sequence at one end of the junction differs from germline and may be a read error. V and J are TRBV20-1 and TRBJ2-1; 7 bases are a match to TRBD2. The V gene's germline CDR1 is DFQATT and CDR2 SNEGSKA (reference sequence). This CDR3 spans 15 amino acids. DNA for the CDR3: TGCAGTACTAGTTTTAGCGGGTTCTCCTACAATGAGCAGTTCTTC. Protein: CSTSFSGFSYNEQFF.

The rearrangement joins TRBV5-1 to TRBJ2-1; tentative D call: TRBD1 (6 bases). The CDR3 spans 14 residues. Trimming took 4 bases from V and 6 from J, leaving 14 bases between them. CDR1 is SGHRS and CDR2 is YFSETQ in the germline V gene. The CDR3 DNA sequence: TGCGCCAGCAGCACGGGACAAGAACTCAATGAGCAGTTCTTC. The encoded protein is CASSTGQELNEQFF.

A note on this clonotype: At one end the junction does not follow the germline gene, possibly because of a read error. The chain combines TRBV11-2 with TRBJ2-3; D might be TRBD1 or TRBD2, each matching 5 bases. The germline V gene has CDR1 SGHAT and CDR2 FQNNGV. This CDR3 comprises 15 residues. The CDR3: CASSLQRRGTDTQYF. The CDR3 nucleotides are TGTGCCAGCAGCTTACAGAGACGGGGCACAGATACGCAGTATTTC.

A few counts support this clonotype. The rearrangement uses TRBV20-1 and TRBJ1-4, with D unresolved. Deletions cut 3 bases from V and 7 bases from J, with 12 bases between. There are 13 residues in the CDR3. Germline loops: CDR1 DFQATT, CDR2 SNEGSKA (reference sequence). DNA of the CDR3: TGCAGTGCTAGGGGAGGGTTCGGTGAAAAACTGTTTTTT. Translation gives CSARGGFGEKLFF.

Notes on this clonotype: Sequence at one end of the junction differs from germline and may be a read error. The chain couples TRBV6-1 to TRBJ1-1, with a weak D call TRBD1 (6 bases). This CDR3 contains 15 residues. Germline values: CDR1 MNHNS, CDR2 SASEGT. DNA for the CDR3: TGCGCCAGCAGCTCAATTTACAGGGCGAGTACTGAAGCTTCCTTT. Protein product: CASSSIYRASTEASF.

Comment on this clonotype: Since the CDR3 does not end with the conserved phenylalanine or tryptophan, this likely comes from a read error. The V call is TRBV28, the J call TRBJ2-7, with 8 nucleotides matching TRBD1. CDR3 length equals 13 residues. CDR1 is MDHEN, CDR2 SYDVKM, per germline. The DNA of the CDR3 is TGTGGCAGCAGGCAGGGGGCCTACTACGAGCAGTACTCC. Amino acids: CGSRQGAYYEQYS.

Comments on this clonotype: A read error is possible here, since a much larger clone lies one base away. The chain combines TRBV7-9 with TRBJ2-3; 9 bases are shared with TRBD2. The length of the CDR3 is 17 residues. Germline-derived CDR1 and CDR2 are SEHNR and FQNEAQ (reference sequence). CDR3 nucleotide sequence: TGCGCCAACAGCCGGAGGGCGACTAGCGGAAGCACAGATACGCAGTATTTT. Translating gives CANSRRATSGSTDTQYF.

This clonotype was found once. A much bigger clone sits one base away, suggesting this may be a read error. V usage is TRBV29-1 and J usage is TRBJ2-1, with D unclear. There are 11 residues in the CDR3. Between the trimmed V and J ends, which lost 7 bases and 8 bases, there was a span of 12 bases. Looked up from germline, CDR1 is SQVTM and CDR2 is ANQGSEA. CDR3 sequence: CSAGRDDEQFF. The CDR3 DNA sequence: TGCAGCGCCGGTCGCGACGATGAGCAGTTCTTC.

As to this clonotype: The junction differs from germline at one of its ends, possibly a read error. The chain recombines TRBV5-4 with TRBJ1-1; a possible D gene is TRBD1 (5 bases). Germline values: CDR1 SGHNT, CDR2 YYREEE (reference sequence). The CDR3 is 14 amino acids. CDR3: CASSLGRARTETFF. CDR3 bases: TGTGCCAGCAGCTTGGGCAGGGCTCGCACTGAAACTTTCTTT.

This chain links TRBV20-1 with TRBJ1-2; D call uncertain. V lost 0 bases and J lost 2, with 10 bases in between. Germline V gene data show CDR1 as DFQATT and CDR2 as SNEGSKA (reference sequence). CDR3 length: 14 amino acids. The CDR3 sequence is CSARDQALNYGYTF. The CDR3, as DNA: TGCAGTGCTAGAGATCAAGCGTTGAACTATGGCTACACCTTC.

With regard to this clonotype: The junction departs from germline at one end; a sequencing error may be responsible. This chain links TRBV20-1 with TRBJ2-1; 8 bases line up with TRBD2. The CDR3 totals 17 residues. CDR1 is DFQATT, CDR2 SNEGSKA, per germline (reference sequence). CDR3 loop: CGATTGTSAISYNEQFF. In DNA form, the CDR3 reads TGCGGTGCTACCACCGGGACTAGTGCAATCTCCTACAACGAGCAGTTCTTC.

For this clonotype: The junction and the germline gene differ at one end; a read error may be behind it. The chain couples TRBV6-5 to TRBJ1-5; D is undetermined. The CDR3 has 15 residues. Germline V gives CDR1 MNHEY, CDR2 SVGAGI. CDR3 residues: CASSNSWESNQPQHF. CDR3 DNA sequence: TGTGCCAGCAGTAACTCCTGGGAGAGCAATCAGCCCCAGCATTTT.

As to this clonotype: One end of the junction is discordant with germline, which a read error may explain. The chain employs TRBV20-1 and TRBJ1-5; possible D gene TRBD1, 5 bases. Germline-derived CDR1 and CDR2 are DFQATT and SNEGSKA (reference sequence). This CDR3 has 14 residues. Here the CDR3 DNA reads TGCAGTGCTAGCCCAAGAGGGGCAGTTCCGCCCCAGCGTTTT. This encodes CSASPRGAVPPQRF.

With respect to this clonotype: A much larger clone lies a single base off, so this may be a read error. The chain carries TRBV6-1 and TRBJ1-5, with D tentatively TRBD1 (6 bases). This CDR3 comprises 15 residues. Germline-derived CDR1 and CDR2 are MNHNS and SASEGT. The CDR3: CACSLTGSSNQPQHF. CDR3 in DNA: TGTGCCTGCAGTCTAACAGGGTCGTCGAATCAGCCCCAGCATTTT.

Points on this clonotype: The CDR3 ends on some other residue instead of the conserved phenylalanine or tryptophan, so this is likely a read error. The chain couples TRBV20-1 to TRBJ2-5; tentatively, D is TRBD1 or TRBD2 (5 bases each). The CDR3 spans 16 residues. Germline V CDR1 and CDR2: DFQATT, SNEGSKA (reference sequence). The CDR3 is CSARGPGPKPPETQYI. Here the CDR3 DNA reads TGTAGTGCTAGAGGGCCGGGACCCAAGCCACCGGAGACCCAGTACATC.

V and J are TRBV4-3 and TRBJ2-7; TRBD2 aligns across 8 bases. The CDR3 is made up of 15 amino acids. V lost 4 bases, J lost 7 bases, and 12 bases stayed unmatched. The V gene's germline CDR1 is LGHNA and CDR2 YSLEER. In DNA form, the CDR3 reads TGCGCCAGCAGCCTAGGCGGACTAGCCCGGGAAGAGCAGTACTTC. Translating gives CASSLGGLAREEQYF.

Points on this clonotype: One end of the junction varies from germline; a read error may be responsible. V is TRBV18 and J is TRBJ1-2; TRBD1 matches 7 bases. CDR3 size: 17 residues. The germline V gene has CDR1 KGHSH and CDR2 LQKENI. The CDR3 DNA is TGTGCCAGCTCAGCAGGGACAGCTGGCTTAACTGACTATGACTACACCTTC. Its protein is CASSAGTAGLTDYDYTF.